These 3 T cell receptor beta chains were sequenced from one sample in a study of shared clonotypes between healthy human individuals. Cells designated naive CD8 were CD45RO-negative and were positively selected for CCR7, with terminally differentiated effector memory CD45RA+ cells excluded. Method: immunoSEQ multiplex PCR; TCRdb's copy keeps in-frame clones and lacks some. In the table there are roughly 2,000,000 clones, about 93% of which are singletons. Specimen: naive CD8+ T cells from PBMCs. These receptors were taken from a man between 18 and 29 years old in good health. Some clones in this sample may be carry-over from other donors' samples.

The rearrangement joins TRBV6-1 to TRBJ1-2, with TRBD1 as a possible D gene (6 bases). CDR3 length equals 16 residues. The germline V gene has CDR1 MNHNS and CDR2 SASEGT. V gave up 2 bases and J gave up 0 bases, with 13 bases separating them. The CDR3 sequence is CASSELGGEANYGYTF. The CDR3 bases are TGTGCCAGCAGTGAACTGGGGGGCGAGGCTAACTATGGCTACACCTTC.

This sequence joins TRBV7-9 and TRBJ2-2; TRBD1 aligns across 9 bases. The germline gives CDR1 SEHNR, CDR2 FQNEAQ (reference sequence). The CDR3 is made up of 16 amino acids. The J segment lost 4 bases and the V segment lost 5 bases, leaving 8 bases of the junction unmatched. The CDR3: CASSPTGGEGTGELFF. The CDR3 DNA sequence: TGTGCCAGCAGCCCTACAGGGGGCGAAGGCACCGGGGAGCTGTTTTTT.

The V and J genes are TRBV28 and TRBJ2-7, with a tentative D call TRBD1 (6 bases). The CDR3 consists of 16 residues. Germline CDR1 and CDR2: MDHEN and SYDVKM. V lost 6 bases and J 0 bases, leaving 18 bases between the germline ends. CDR3 nucleotides: TGTGCCAGCAGCCCCGTGCGTGGACAGAGCTCCTACGAGCAGTACTTC. The encoded protein is CASSPVRGQSSYEQYF.